What follows are 3 T cell receptor beta chains derived from one specimen sequenced in a study of blood T cell repertoires in COVID-19. Sequencing used immunoSEQ multiplex PCR; TCRdb keeps in-frame clones, though not all of them. This sample has about 74,000 clones, with 88% found just once. Sequenced material: peripheral blood. The receptors come from a man in his 70s with active or convalescent COVID-19.

The CDR3 nucleotides read TGTGCCAGCAGCTTGGCGGGGGGCGGGGAGCTGTTTTTT. This codes for CASSLAGGGELFF. The rearrangement links TRBV5-6 to TRBJ2-2; TRBD2 matches at 7 bases. The V and J ends lost 0 bases and 7 bases, in that order; junction bases with no gene match: 0. CDR1 and CDR2 (germline): SGHDT, YYEEEE. The CDR3 contains 13 residues.

The rearrangement joins TRBV5-6 to TRBJ1-6; 8 bases align to TRBD1. Germline assignment: CDR1 SGHDT and CDR2 YYEEEE. The ends lost 3 bases at V and 6 bases at J; junction bases unmatched: 8. The CDR3 is made up of 16 amino acids. CDR3 sequence (DNA): TGTGCCAGCAGCTCTCTGACAGGGGCATTTAATTCACCCCTCCACTTT. Its translation is CASSSLTGAFNSPLHF.

The chain combines TRBV6-5 with TRBJ1-5; the match to TRBD1 covers 8 bases. Germline CDR1 is MNHEY and CDR2 is SVGAGI. The CDR3 runs to 14 residues. With 6 bases clipped from V and 3 bases from J, the junction kept 4 bases outside the gene matches. The CDR3 loop is CASRGTGFNQPQHF. The CDR3 coding sequence is TGTGCCAGCAGGGGGACAGGATTCAATCAGCCCCAGCATTTT.